This T cell receptor (beta chain) comes out of a study of neurological immune-mediated disorders. TCRdb analysed the 5' RACE reads with MiXCR anew, one entry per CDR3 protein. The sample lists 55,000 to 70,000 distinct CDR3 sequences; about 10% were seen once. This clonotype was picked up many times. Germline CDR1 and CDR2: SEHNR and FQNEAQ (reference sequence). V gave up 3 bases and J gave up 5 bases; unmatched junction bases: 12. The CDR3 spans 18 residues. This receptor was taken from a man aged 55-75 years in good health. The chain combines TRBV7-9 with TRBJ2-5; 13 nucleotides align to TRBD2. The sample comprised PBMCs. The DNA for the CDR3 is TGTGCCAGCAGCTTGACGACTAGCGGGGGGATGTATGGCGAGACCCAGTACTTC. It yields the protein CASSLTTSGGMYGETQYF. The entire variable domain, with the rest obtained from reference TRBV7-9 and TRBJ2-5, is as follows: DTGVSQNPRHKITKRGQNVTFRCDPISEHNRLYWYRQTLGQGPEFLTYFQNEAQLEKSRLLSDRFSAERPKGSFSTLEIQRTEQGDSAMYLCASSLTTSGGMYGETQYFGPGTRLLVL.